The 21 T cell receptor beta chains given below trace back to one sample, sequenced in a study of blood T cells in healthy people across ages. Combining a sample-barcoded 5' primer with a J-beta primer mix, a second PCR ran for 7 to 11 cycles. One entry per CDR3 protein, called by TCRdb with MiXCR from the 5' RACE reads. The top ten clones hold 9.5% to 13% of a sample with about 840,000 distinct CDR3 sequences, just under 30% of them seen once. The sample was also linked to a second study, of T cells of mothers and their children.

The material sequenced was blood. These receptors were taken from a woman between 35 and 50 years old in good health.

The table lists this clonotype with many counts. The rearrangement links TRBV29-1 to TRBJ2-7; TRBD2 matches at 12 bases. The V and J ends lost 2 bases and 6 bases, in that order; junction bases with no gene match: 2. The CDR3 loop spans 13 amino acids. Germline values: CDR1 SQVTM, CDR2 ANQGSEA. CDR3 nucleotide sequence: TGCAGCGTTGAACTAGCGGGGGGGCGCGAGCAGTACTTC. This codes for CSVELAGGREQYF.

This clonotype has just a few counts. The chain combines TRBV7-9 with TRBJ2-5; 9 bases fit TRBD2. The germline V gene encodes CDR1 SEHNR and CDR2 FQNEAQ (reference sequence). With 3 bases clipped from V and 5 bases from J, the junction kept 10 bases outside the gene matches. CDR3 length: 16 amino acids. As DNA, the CDR3 is TGTGCCAGCAGCTTTGGCGGCGGGGGGGCGCAGGAGACCCAGTACTTC. Encoded protein: CASSFGGGGAQETQYF.

To note about this clonotype: A read error may explain this, as a much larger clone is one base away. This rearrangement joins TRBV7-9 to TRBJ1-1, with D perhaps matching TRBD1 (5 bases). V lost 5 bases to trimming and J lost 4 bases, with 8 bases between them. Looked up from germline, CDR1 is SEHNR and CDR2 is FQNEAQ (reference sequence). The CDR3 is made up of 12 amino acids. For the CDR3, the DNA is TGTGCCAGCAGCCCAGGGCCCACTGAAGCTTTCTTT. Its protein is CASSPGPTEAFF.

The chain combines TRBV29-1 with TRBJ2-3, with D possibly TRBD2 on 5 matching bases. Trimming shortened V by 7 bases and J by 5 bases, and 7 bases separated the two germline ends. CDR3 size: 10 residues. Germline V lookup: CDR1 SQVTM, CDR2 ANQGSEA. Written as DNA, the CDR3 is TGCAGCGCACTAGAAGATACGCAGTATTTT. Amino acids: CSALEDTQYF.

The V and J genes are TRBV6-1 and TRBJ1-2, with TRBD1 as a possible D gene (6 bases). The CDR3 is made up of 13 amino acids. Trimming left V 10 bases short and J 1 base short, with 13 bases between. Germline-derived CDR1 and CDR2 are MNHNS and SASEGT. CDR3 in DNA: TGTGCCATCGAACAGGGTGGTAACTATGGCTACACCTTC. Translating gives CAIEQGGNYGYTF.

This clonotype came up a few times. The V gene is TRBV2, the J gene TRBJ2-7; 7 nucleotides agree with TRBD2. Unmatched junction bases numbered 1, after V lost 0 bases and J lost 2 bases. The CDR3 sequence is 14 residues long. Germline CDR1 is SNHLY and CDR2 is FYNNEI. Here the CDR3 DNA reads TGTGCCAGCAGTGAAGCGGGGGGGGCCTACGAGCAGTACTTC. This sequence encodes CASSEAGGAYEQYF.

This clonotype has ten or more counts. The V and J genes are TRBV12-3 or TRBV12-4 and TRBJ2-5; D unresolved. This CDR3 contains 11 residues. Trimming pared 5 bases from V and 7 bases from J, leaving 8 bases between. The CDR3 sequence: CASSGSGTQYF. The DNA for the CDR3 is TGTGCCAGCAGTGGATCGGGGACCCAGTACTTC.

This clonotype showed up just a few times. The rearrangement links TRBV20-1 to TRBJ2-3; D remains ambiguous. This CDR3 has 13 residues. The V gene lost 0 bases and the J gene lost 5 bases, with 9 bases spanning the gap. Per germline, CDR1 DFQATT and CDR2 SNEGSKA (reference sequence). In DNA, the CDR3 is TGCAGTGCTAGAGATGTGAAACGAGATACGCAGTATTTT. It translates to CSARDVKRDTQYF.

This clonotype has ten or more counts. A clone one base away is much larger, so this may be a read error. The chain uses TRBV20-1 and TRBJ2-7, with 7 positions matching TRBD1. The CDR3 has 12 residues. Germline assignment: CDR1 DFQATT and CDR2 SNEGSKA (reference sequence). DNA for the CDR3: TGCAGCGCTCCTGACAGGGCCTACGAGCAGTACTTC. It specifies CSAPDRAYEQYF.

V usage is TRBV28 and J usage is TRBJ1-2; D is unresolved. The CDR3 length is 13 residues. V lost 6 bases to trimming and J lost 5 bases, with 13 bases between them. Germline CDR1 and CDR2: MDHEN and SYDVKM. The CDR3 sequence is CASRETQIYGYTF. Here the CDR3 DNA reads TGTGCCAGCAGAGAAACCCAAATATATGGCTACACCTTC.

This clonotype was observed a handful of times. At one end, the junction sequence differs from germline, possibly due to a read error. The chain recombines TRBV6-5 with TRBJ2-3; TRBD1 might be the D (6 bases). The CDR3 contains 13 residues. Germline V gene sequence: CDR1 MNHEY, CDR2 SVGAGI. The CDR3 bases are TGTACCAGCAGTTCCCGAGGGGGAGATACGCAGTATTTT. Its protein product is CTSSSRGGDTQYF.

This clonotype has just a few counts. The chain joins TRBV12-3 or TRBV12-4 to TRBJ1-1; weak D call: TRBD1 (5 bases). This CDR3 contains 16 residues. The V gene lost 1 base and the J gene lost 1 base, with 13 bases spanning the gap. CDR3: CASSLEWGRPNTEAFF. In DNA form, the CDR3 reads TGTGCCAGCAGTTTAGAATGGGGCAGGCCGAACACTGAAGCTTTCTTT.

This clonotype turned up a few times. J is TRBJ1-2 and V is TRBV14; a possible D gene is TRBD1 (6 bases). The length of the CDR3 is 14 residues. Germline V gene lookup returns CDR1 SGHDN and CDR2 FVKESK. V was cut by 4 bases and J by 2 bases, with 11 bases left in between. The DNA for the CDR3 is TGTGCCAGCAGCCGGGGGGGACACAACTATGGCTACACCTTC. This gives the protein CASSRGGHNYGYTF.

This chain links TRBV7-2 with TRBJ2-5; 11 bases are shared with TRBD2. The ends lost 5 bases at V and 2 bases at J; junction bases unmatched: 7. The CDR3 has 16 amino acids. Germline CDR1 and CDR2: SGHTA and FQGNSA. CDR3 DNA: TGTGCCAGCAGCCCCGTGGGACTAGCGGTGCAAGAGACCCAGTACTTC. Protein sequence: CASSPVGLAVQETQYF. Complete variable domain (other parts from reference TRBV7-2 and TRBJ2-5): GAGVSQSPSNKVTEKGKDVELRCDPISGHTALYWYRQSLGQGLEFLIYFQGNSAPDKSGLPSDRFSAERTGGSVSTLTIQRTQQEDSAVYLCASSPVGLAVQETQYFGPGTRLLVL.

Many counts were recorded for this clonotype. The V gene is TRBV5-1, the J gene TRBJ2-1, with TRBD2 identical over 15 bases. The CDR3 contains 17 residues. V gave up 4 bases and J gave up 2 bases; unmatched junction bases: 4. Germline CDR1 is SGHRS and CDR2 is YFSETQ. Here the CDR3 reads CASSTGTSGGTYNEQFF. For the CDR3, the DNA is TGCGCCAGCAGCACGGGGACTAGCGGGGGGACCTACAATGAGCAGTTCTTC.

J is TRBJ1-1 and V is TRBV5-8; D unclear. This CDR3 is 13 amino acids long. With 7 bases removed from V and 4 bases from J, the gap between germline ends came to 14 bases. Looked up from germline, CDR1 is SGHTS and CDR2 is YDEGEE. The DNA of the CDR3 is TGTGCCAGCCCCTACACCCTGAGCACTGAAGCTTTCTTT. It yields the protein CASPYTLSTEAFF.

This clonotype showed up many times. This chain uses TRBV7-3 with TRBJ2-3; 9 bases map to TRBD2. After removal of 2 bases from V and 2 bases from J, the junction contained 5 bases not matched to a gene. Germline-derived CDR1 and CDR2 are SGHTA and FQGTGA. The CDR3 is made up of 16 amino acids. CDR3 protein: CASSLGLAGPTDTQYF. DNA of the CDR3: TGTGCCAGCAGCTTAGGGCTAGCGGGGCCCACAGATACGCAGTATTTT.

The J gene is TRBJ2-2, the V gene TRBV5-1; 9 bases fit TRBD1. Per the germline V gene, CDR1 is SGHRS and CDR2 is YFSETQ. V lost 8 bases to trimming and J lost 7 bases; unmatched junction nucleotides: 12. The CDR3 totals 15 residues. The CDR3 here is CASTRDRVLNGELFF. CDR3 coding DNA: TGCGCCAGTACCCGGGACAGGGTTCTTAACGGGGAGCTGTTTTTT. Variable domain in full (rest from reference TRBV5-1 and TRBJ2-2): KAGVTQTPRYLIKTRGQQVTLSCSPISGHRSVSWYQQTPGQGLQFLFEYFSETQRNKGNFPGRFSGRQFSNSRSEMNVSTLELGDSALYLCASTRDRVLNGELFFGEGSRLTVL.

The chain has TRBV12-3 or TRBV12-4 and TRBJ2-5; TRBD2 aligns across 10 bases. The J call could be wrong; TRBJ2-7 is a better fit for the DNA end. The CDR3 loop spans 14 amino acids. The DNA of the CDR3 is TGTGCCAGCAGAACCACTAGCGGGGCCTACGAGCAGTACTTC. Translating gives CASRTTSGAYEQYF.

This chain joins TRBV30 and TRBJ1-2, with 7 bases identical to TRBD1. V lost 2 bases, J lost 5 bases, and 8 bases stayed unmatched. Germline lookup yields CDR1 GTSNPN and CDR2 SVGIG (reference sequence). The CDR3 is made up of 14 amino acids. As DNA, the CDR3 is TGTGCCTGGAGTTACCGACAGGGACTTTATGGCTACACCTTC. Protein sequence: CAWSYRQGLYGYTF.

This clonotype was detected a few times. V gene TRBV20-1 combines with J gene TRBJ2-7; TRBD1 is a possible D gene (6 bases). Trimming removed 6 bases at V and 7 bases at J, with 13 bases between. The CDR3 extends over 11 amino acids. Germline assignment: CDR1 DFQATT and CDR2 SNEGSKA (reference sequence). The CDR3: CSANRDTEQYF. The CDR3 DNA sequence: TGCAGTGCGAACCGGGACACGGAGCAGTACTTC.